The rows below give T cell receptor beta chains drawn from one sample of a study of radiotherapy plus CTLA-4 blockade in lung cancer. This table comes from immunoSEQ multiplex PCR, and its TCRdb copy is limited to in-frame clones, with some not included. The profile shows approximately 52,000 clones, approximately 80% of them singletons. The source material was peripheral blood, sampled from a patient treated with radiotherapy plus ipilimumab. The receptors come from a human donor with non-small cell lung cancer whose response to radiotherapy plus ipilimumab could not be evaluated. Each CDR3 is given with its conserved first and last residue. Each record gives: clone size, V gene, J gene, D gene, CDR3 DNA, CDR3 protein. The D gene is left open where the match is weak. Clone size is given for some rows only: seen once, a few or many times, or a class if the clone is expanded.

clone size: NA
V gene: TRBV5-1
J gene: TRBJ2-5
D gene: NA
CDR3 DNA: TGCGCCAGCAGCATCGGACAGTCAGAAGAGACCCAGTACTTC
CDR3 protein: CASSIGQSEETQYF

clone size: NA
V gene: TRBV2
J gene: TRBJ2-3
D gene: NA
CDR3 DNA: TGTGCCAGCAGTGTCGCCCAGGGTGTAGATACGCAGTATTTT
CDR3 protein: CASSVAQGVDTQYF

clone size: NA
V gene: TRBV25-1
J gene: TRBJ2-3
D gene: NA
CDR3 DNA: TGTGCCAGCAGTCCCCAGGATACGCAGTATTTT
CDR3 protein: CASSPQDTQYF

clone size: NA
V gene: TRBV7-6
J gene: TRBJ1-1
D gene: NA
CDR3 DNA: TGTGCCAGCAGCTATTGGACAGAGAACACTGAAGCTTTCTTT
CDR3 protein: CASSYWTENTEAFF

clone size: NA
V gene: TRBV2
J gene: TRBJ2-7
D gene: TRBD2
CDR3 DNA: TGTGCCAGCAACCCAATTAGCGGGGGTTCCTACGAGCAGTACTTC
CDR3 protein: CASNPISGGSYEQYF

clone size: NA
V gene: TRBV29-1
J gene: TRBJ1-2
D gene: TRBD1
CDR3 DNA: TGCAGCGTTGAAGAAACGACAGGGGTTTATGGCTACACCTTC
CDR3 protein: CSVEETTGVYGYTF

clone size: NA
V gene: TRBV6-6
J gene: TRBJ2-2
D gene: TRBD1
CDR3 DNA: TGTGCCTGTCGACAGGGCGTAAACACCGGGGAGCTGTTTTTT
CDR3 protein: CACRQGVNTGELFF

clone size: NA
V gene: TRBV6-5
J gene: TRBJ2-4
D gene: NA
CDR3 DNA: TGTGCCACCCGGGACTCGGTAAACATTCAGTACTTC
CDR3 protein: CATRDSVNIQYF

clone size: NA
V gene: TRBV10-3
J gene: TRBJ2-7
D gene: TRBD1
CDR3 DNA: TGTGCCATCACCCCGGGACAGGGGGCATACGAGCAGTACTTC
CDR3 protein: CAITPGQGAYEQYF

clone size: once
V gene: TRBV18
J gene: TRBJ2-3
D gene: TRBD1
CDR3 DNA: TGTGCCAGCTCACCACGGGGACAGGGGATATCCGATACGCAGTATTTT
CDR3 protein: CASSPRGQGISDTQYF

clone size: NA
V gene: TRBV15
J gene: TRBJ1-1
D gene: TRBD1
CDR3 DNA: TGTGCCACCAGCAGGACAGGGGTTACTGAAGCTTTCTTT
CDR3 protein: CATSRTGVTEAFF

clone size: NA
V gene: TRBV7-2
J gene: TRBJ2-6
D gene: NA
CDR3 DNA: TGTGCCAGCAGCAACTATGGGGGGTTTGGGGCCAACGTCCTGACTTTC
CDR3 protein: CASSNYGGFGANVLTF

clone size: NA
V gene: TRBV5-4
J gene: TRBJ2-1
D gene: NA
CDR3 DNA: TGTGCCACCGGACGGGATGGCTACAATGAGCAGTTCTTC
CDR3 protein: CATGRDGYNEQFF

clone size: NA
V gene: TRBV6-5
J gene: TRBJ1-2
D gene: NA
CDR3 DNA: TGTGCCAGCACCCCTTTCCCGCAGGACTATGGCTACACCTTC
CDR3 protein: CASTPFPQDYGYTF

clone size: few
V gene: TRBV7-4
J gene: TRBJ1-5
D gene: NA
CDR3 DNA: TGTGCCAACCCGGGATGTAGGAGCAATCAGCCCCAGCATTTT
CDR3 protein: CANPGCRSNQPQHF

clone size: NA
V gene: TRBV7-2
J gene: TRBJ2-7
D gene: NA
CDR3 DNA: TGTGCCAGCAGCTTAGCGGGGCGGGGCGCGTCGAGTTCCTACGAGCAGTACTTC
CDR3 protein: CASSLAGRGASSSYEQYF

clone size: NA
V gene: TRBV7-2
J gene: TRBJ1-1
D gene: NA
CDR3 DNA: TGTGCCAGCAGCTCACAGGGTTGGGCTGAAGCTTTCTTT
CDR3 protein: CASSSQGWAEAFF

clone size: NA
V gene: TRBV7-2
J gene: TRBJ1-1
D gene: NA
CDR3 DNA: TGTGCCAGCAGCTTAAATACGGCGGGCAAGGAAGCTTTCTTT
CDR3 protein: CASSLNTAGKEAFF

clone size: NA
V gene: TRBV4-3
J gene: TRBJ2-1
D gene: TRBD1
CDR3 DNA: TGCGCCAGCAGCCAAACAGGGGGTGCCTACAATGAGCAGTTCTTC
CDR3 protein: CASSQTGGAYNEQFF

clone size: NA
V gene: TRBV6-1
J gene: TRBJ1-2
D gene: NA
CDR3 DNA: TGTGCCAGCCAAAGTACAGGGCAGGTCTATGGCTACACCTTC
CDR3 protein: CASQSTGQVYGYTF

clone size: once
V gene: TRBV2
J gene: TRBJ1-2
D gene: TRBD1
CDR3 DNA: TGTGCCAGCAGTGAAAATGAGGGGACAGTTAATGGCTACACCTTC
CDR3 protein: CASSENEGTVNGYTF

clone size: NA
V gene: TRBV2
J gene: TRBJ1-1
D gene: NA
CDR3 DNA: TGTGCCAGCAGCCCCGCCAGGGAAACTGAAGCTTTCTTT
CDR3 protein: CASSPARETEAFF

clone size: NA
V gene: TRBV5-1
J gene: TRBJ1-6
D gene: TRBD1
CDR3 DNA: TGCGCCAGCAGCTTTGGCTCGGGACAGGGGGTTTCACCCCTCCACTTT
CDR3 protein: CASSFGSGQGVSPLHF

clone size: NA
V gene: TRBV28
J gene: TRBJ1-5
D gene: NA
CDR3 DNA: TGTGCCAGCGTGCCCCCGGGGGGAGACAATCAGCCCCAGCATTTT
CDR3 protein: CASVPPGGDNQPQHF

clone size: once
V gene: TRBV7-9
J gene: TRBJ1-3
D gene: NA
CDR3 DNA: TGTGCCAGCAGCGTACGGGGTGATGGAAACACCATATATTTT
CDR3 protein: CASSVRGDGNTIYF

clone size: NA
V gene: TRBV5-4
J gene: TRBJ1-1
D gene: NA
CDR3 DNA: TGTGCCAGCAGCTTGGCAGGGGCGAGGAGCACTGAAGCTTTCTTT
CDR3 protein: CASSLAGARSTEAFF

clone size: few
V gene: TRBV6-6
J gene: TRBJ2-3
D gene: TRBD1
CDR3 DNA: TGTGCCAGCAGTTTGGGACAGGGGTCCACAGATACGCAGTATTTT
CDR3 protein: CASSLGQGSTDTQYF

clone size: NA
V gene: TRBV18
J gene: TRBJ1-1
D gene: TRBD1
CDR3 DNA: TGTGCCAGCTCACCGGACAGGGTGGGCACTGAAGCTTTCTTT
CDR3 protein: CASSPDRVGTEAFF

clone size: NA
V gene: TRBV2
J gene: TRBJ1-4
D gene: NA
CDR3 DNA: TGTGCCAGCTCAGGCGGGGGGAAACTGTTTTTT
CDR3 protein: CASSGGGKLFF

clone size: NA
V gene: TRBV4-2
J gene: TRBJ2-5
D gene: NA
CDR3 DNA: TGTGCCAGCAGCCAAGGCCCGGGGGTCCAAGAGACCCAGTACTTC
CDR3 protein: CASSQGPGVQETQYF

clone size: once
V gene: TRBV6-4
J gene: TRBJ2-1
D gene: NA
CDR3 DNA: TGTGCCAGCAGTGACGTTGCGGGGGCTTCGAATGAGCAGTTCTTC
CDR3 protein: CASSDVAGASNEQFF

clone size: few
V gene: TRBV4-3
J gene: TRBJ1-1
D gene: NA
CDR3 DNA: TGCGCCAGCAGCCCCGGGGGCACTGAAGCTTTCTTT
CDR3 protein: CASSPGGTEAFF

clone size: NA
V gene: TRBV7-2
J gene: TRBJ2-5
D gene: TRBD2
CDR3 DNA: TGTGCCAGCAGCTTCTCTAGCGGGGGGGGACGAGAGACCCAGTACTTC
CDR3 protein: CASSFSSGGGRETQYF

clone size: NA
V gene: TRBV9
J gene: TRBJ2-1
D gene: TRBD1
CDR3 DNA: TGTGCCAGCAGCCCCCGACAGGGGGAACTCCTTGATGAGCAGTTCTTC
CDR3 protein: CASSPRQGELLDEQFF

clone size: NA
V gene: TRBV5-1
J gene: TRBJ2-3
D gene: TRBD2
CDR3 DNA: TGCGCCAGCAGCTTGGGGGCTAGCGGGATCCCAGATACGCAGTATTTT
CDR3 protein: CASSLGASGIPDTQYF

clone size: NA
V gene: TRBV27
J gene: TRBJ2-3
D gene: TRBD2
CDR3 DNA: TGTGCCAGCAGTTATTCTAGCGGGGGCCACACAGATACGCAGTATTTT
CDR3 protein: CASSYSSGGHTDTQYF

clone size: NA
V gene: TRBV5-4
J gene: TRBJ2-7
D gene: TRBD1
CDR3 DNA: TGTGCCAGCAGCCTGGGACAGGGGGCAAGTACCTACGAGCAGTACTTC
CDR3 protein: CASSLGQGASTYEQYF

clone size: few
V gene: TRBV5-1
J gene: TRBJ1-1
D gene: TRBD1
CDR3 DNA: TGCGCCAGCAGCGTGACAGGGTACTTGAACACTGAAGCTTTCTTT
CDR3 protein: CASSVTGYLNTEAFF

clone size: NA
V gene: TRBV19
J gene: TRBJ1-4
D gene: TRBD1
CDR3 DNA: TGTGCCAGTAGCGGGACAGGGGACTTTAATGAAAAACTGTTTTTT
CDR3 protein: CASSGTGDFNEKLFF

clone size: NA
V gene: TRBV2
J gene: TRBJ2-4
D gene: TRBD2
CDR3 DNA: TGTGCCAGCAGTGAAGGCTGGCGGGGGGGAAACATTCAGTACTTC
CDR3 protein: CASSEGWRGGNIQYF

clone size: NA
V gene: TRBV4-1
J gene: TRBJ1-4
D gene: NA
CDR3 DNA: TGCGCCAGCAGCCAAGCGGACAGTAATGAAAAACTGTTTTTT
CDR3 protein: CASSQADSNEKLFF

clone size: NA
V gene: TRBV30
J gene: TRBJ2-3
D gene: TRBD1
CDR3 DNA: TGTGCCTGGAGTGTAGGGACAGGGGCCCTATTTAGCACAGATACGCAGTATTTT
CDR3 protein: CAWSVGTGALFSTDTQYF

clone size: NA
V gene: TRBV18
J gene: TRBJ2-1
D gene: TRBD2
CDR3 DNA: TGTGCCAGCTCACCCGTGACTAGCGGGAGGGGTGAGCAGTTCTTC
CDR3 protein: CASSPVTSGRGEQFF

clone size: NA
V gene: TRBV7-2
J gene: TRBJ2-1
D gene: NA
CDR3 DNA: TGTGCCAGCACCTCACTTCAGGGGACCTACAATGAGCAGTTCTTC
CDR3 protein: CASTSLQGTYNEQFF

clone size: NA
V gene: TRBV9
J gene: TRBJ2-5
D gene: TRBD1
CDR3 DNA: TGTGCCAGCAGCGTGGGGGACAGGGGTTTGGGGACCCAGTACTTC
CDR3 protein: CASSVGDRGLGTQYF

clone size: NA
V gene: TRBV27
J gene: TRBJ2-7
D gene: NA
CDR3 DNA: TGTGCCAGCAGTACCCCTACTGCACACGAGCAGTACTTC
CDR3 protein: CASSTPTAHEQYF

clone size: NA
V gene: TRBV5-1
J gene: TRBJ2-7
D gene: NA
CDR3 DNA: TGCGCCAGCAGCTTCTCCGTCGGGGAGCAGTACTTC
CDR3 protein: CASSFSVGEQYF

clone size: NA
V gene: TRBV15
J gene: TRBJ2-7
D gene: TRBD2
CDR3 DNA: TGTGCCACCAGCAGCACCCTAGCGGAGCCCTCCTACGAGCAGTACTTC
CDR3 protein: CATSSTLAEPSYEQYF

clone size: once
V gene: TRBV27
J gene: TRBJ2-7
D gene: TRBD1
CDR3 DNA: TGTGCCAGCAGCACAGGGGGTAGGCAGTACTTC
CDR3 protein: CASSTGGRQYF

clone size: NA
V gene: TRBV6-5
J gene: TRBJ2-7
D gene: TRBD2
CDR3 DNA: TGTGCCAGCTCTCGGCTAGCGGGAGGGCAGGGTGAGCAGTACTTC
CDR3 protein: CASSRLAGGQGEQYF

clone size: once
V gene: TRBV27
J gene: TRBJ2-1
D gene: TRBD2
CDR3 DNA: TGTGCCAGCAGTTTATTTGTATCGGCGGGGGGGATCTACAATGAGCAGTTCTTC
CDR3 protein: CASSLFVSAGGIYNEQFF

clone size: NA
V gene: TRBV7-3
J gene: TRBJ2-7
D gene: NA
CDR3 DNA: TGTGCCAGCAGCTTGGGACTCCCACCAGCCTACGAGCAGTACTTC
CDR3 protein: CASSLGLPPAYEQYF

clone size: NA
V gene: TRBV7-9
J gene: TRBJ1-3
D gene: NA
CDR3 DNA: TGTGCCAGCAGCCATGAGGGAAACACCATATATTTT
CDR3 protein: CASSHEGNTIYF

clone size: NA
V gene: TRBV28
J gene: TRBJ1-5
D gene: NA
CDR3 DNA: TGTGCCAGCCACCGACGGGGGGGATTGTTTCAGCCCCAGCATTTT
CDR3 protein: CASHRRGGLFQPQHF

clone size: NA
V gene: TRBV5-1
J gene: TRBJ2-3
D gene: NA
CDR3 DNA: TGCGCCAGCAGCCGCGACAGGCCCTCAAGAGATACGCAGTATTTT
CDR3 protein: CASSRDRPSRDTQYF

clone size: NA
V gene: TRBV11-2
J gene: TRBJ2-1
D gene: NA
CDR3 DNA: TGTGCCAGCAGCTTAGTCCCTTCCTACAATGAGCAGTTCTTC
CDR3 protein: CASSLVPSYNEQFF

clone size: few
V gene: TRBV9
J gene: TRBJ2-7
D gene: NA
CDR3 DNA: TGTGCCAGCAGCGTTGTGTCTACTTACTACGAGCAGTACTTC
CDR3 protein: CASSVVSTYYEQYF

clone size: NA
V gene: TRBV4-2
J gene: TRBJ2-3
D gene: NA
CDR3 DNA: TGTGCCAGCAGCCAAGACTTCACGTCGGGCACAGATACGCAGTATTTT
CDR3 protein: CASSQDFTSGTDTQYF

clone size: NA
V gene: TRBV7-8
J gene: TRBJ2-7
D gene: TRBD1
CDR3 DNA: TGTGCCTCAGAGGGACAGGACTACGAGCAGTACTTC
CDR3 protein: CASEGQDYEQYF